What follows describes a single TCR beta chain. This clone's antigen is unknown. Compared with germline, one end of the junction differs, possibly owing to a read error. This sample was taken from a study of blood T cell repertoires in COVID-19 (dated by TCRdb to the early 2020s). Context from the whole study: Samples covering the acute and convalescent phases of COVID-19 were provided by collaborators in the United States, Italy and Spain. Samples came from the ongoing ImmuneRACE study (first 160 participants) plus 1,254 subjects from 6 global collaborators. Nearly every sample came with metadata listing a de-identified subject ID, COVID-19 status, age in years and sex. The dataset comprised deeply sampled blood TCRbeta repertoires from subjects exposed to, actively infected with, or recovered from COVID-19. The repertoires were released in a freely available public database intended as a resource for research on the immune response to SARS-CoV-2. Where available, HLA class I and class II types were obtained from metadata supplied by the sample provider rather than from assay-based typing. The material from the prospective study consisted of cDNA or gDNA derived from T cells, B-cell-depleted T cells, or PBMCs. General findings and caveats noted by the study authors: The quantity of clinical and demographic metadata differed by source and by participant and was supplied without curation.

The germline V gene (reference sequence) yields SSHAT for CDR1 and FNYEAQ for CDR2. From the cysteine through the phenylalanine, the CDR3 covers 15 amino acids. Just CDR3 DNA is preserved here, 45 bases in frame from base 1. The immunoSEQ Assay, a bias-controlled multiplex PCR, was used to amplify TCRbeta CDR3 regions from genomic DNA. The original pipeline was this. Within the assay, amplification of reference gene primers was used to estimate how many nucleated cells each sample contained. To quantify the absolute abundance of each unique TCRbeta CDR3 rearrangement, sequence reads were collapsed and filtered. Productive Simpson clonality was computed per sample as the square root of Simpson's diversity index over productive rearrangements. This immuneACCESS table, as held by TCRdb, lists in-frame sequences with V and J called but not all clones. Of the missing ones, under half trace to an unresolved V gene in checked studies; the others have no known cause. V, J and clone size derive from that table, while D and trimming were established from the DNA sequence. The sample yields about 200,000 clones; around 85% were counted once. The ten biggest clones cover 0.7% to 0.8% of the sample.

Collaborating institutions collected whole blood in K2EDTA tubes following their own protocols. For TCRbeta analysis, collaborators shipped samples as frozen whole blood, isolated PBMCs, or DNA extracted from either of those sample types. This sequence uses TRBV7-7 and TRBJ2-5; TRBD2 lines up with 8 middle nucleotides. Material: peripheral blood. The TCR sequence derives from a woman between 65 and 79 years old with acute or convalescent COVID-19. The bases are TGTGCTAGCAGCTTAGCGAGCGGGGGCAAAGAGACCCAGTACTTC. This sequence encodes CASSLASGGKETQYF.